The next 6 T cell receptor beta chains were all read from a single sample in a study of CD8 T cells in Susac syndrome. A quantity of about 0.5 to 1 ug RNA underwent reverse transcription using random hexamers. TCRdb re-analysed the immunoSEQ multiplex PCR reads in MiXCR, keeping a single row per CDR3 protein. The repertoire includes approximately 280,000 distinct CDR3 sequences, roughly 85% of them detected once, and approximately 0.11% sits in the top ten. Input material: CD8+ T cells from PBMCs. The receptors here all came from a human donor with multiple sclerosis.

The rearrangement links TRBV4-1 to TRBJ1-1, with D possibly being TRBD1 (5 bases). V lost 4 bases, J lost 6 bases, and 15 bases lay in between. Germline CDR1 reads MGHRA; CDR2 reads YSYEKL. The CDR3 is made up of 14 amino acids. CDR3 coding DNA: TGCGCCAGCAGCCCCGGGGCCGGGGCGCCTGAAGCTTTCTTT. It yields the protein CASSPGAGAPEAFF.

J is TRBJ2-7 and V is TRBV9; 7 bases map to TRBD1. The CDR3 totals 16 residues. Trimming cost V 4 bases and J 0 bases; bases outside gene matches: 10. The V gene's germline CDR1 is SGDLS and CDR2 YYNGEE. The CDR3 spells CASSHNPRDSSYEQYF. The CDR3 DNA follows: TGTGCCAGCAGCCATAACCCTAGGGACAGCTCCTACGAGCAGTACTTC.

As DNA, the CDR3 is TGTGCCAGCAGCCAAATCACGACTAGTAGGACAGATACGCAGTATTTT. It specifies CASSQITTSRTDTQYF. The chain couples TRBV3-1 to TRBJ2-3; D may be TRBD2 (6 bases). The CDR3 sequence is 16 residues long. The germline V gene has CDR1 LGHDT and CDR2 YNNKEL (reference sequence). V lost 2 bases to trimming and J lost 3 bases, with 15 bases between them.

The rearrangement joins TRBV4-1 to TRBJ2-5; 7 nucleotides match TRBD2. The V segment lost 3 bases and the J segment 4 bases; nucleotides outside the gene matches: 11. Germline V CDR1 and CDR2: MGHRA, YSYEKL. CDR3 length: 16 amino acids. The CDR3 spells CASSQAAGRERETQYF. The DNA of the CDR3 is TGCGCCAGCAGCCAGGCCGCGGGGCGGGAGAGAGAGACCCAGTACTTC.

V usage is TRBV5-4 and J usage is TRBJ2-7; tentatively, D is TRBD2 (6 bases). The V gene lost 6 bases and the J gene lost 0 bases, with 10 bases spanning the gap. The CDR3 length is 13 residues. Germline V gene lookup returns CDR1 SGHNT and CDR2 YYREEE (reference sequence). The CDR3 loop is CASTFGSSYEQYF. CDR3 nucleotide sequence: TGTGCCAGCACCTTCGGGAGCTCCTACGAGCAGTACTTC.

The chain employs TRBV10-1 and TRBJ2-3, with 9 positions matching TRBD2. The V and J ends lost 2 bases and 0 bases, in that order; junction bases with no gene match: 3. The CDR3 is made up of 16 amino acids. Per the germline V gene, CDR1 is WNHNN and CDR2 is SYGVQD (reference sequence). The CDR3 loop is CASSETLAGSTDTQYF. The CDR3, as DNA: TGCGCCAGCAGTGAGACGCTAGCGGGGAGCACAGATACGCAGTATTTT.